These T cell receptor beta chains were read from a single sample in a study of cytomegalovirus exposure and HLA in healthy donors. TCRdb keeps only in-frame clones here, not all; method: immunoSEQ multiplex PCR. Recorded for this sample: 65,000 to 90,000 clones. The material sequenced was PBMCs. Receptors were obtained from a female donor in good health and CMV-seropositive. The CDR3 runs from the conserved cysteine through the conserved F or W. Fields, in order: J gene, D gene, V gene, CDR3 protein, CDR3 DNA. The D gene is left open where the match is weak.

J gene: TRBJ1-1
D gene: -
V gene: TRBV27
CDR3 protein: CASSLQGENTEAFF
CDR3 DNA: TGTGCCAGCAGCCTCCAGGGTGAAAACACTGAAGCTTTCTTT

J gene: TRBJ1-6
D gene: -
V gene: TRBV5-1
CDR3 protein: CASKGGESSYNSPLHF
CDR3 DNA: TGCGCCAGCAAAGGGGGAGAGAGCTCCTATAATTCACCCCTCCACTTT

J gene: TRBJ1-2
D gene: -
V gene: TRBV29-1
CDR3 protein: CSVEVRFYGYTF
CDR3 DNA: TGCAGCGTTGAAGTACGGTTCTATGGCTACACCTTC

J gene: TRBJ2-2
D gene: TRBD1
V gene: TRBV5-1
CDR3 protein: CASSPGQGVATGELFF
CDR3 DNA: TGCGCCAGCAGCCCCGGACAGGGCGTAGCGACCGGGGAGCTGTTTTTT

J gene: TRBJ2-1
D gene: TRBD2
V gene: TRBV4-3
CDR3 protein: CASSQGRTPGLAGDNEQFF
CDR3 DNA: TGCGCCAGCAGCCAAGGTCGAACGCCGGGACTAGCGGGGGACAATGAGCAGTTCTTC

J gene: TRBJ2-2
D gene: TRBD2
V gene: TRBV5-1
CDR3 protein: CASRAGTENTGELFF
CDR3 DNA: TGCGCCAGCAGAGCGGGGACTGAGAACACCGGGGAGCTGTTTTTT

J gene: TRBJ1-2
D gene: TRBD1
V gene: TRBV4-2
CDR3 protein: CASSQPQGAAYGYTF
CDR3 DNA: TGTGCCAGCAGCCAACCTCAGGGGGCAGCCTATGGCTACACCTTC

J gene: TRBJ2-5
D gene: -
V gene: TRBV7-3
CDR3 protein: CASSPGALQETQYF
CDR3 DNA: TGTGCCAGCAGTCCAGGGGCGCTCCAAGAGACCCAGTACTTC

J gene: TRBJ2-3
D gene: TRBD1
V gene: TRBV5-1
CDR3 protein: CASSLAGGDDTQYF
CDR3 DNA: TGCGCCAGCAGCTTGGCAGGGGGAGACGATACGCAGTATTTT

J gene: TRBJ2-7
D gene: -
V gene: TRBV28
CDR3 protein: CASVDGTTYEQYF
CDR3 DNA: TGTGCCAGCGTAGACGGGACAACCTACGAGCAGTACTTC

J gene: TRBJ2-3
D gene: TRBD2
V gene: TRBV6-5
CDR3 protein: CASSLAGVRVDKQYF
CDR3 DNA: TGTGCCAGCAGTTTAGCGGGAGTCAGGGTAGATAAGCAGTATTTT

J gene: TRBJ2-3
D gene: TRBD1
V gene: TRBV19
CDR3 protein: CASKRGRGPTDTQYF
CDR3 DNA: TGTGCCAGTAAGAGGGGCAGGGGGCCCACAGATACGCAGTATTTT

J gene: TRBJ2-2
D gene: -
V gene: TRBV7-9
CDR3 protein: CASSLEGRTGTGELFF
CDR3 DNA: TGTGCCAGCAGCTTGGAGGGACGGACTGGCACCGGGGAGCTGTTTTTT

J gene: TRBJ1-2
D gene: TRBD1
V gene: TRBV28
CDR3 protein: CASSWVSTGGAGYTF
CDR3 DNA: TGTGCCAGCAGTTGGGTTTCCACAGGGGGCGCTGGCTACACCTTC

J gene: TRBJ2-3
D gene: -
V gene: TRBV4-1
CDR3 protein: CASSQDNLGRGSDTQYF
CDR3 DNA: TGCGCCAGCAGCCAAGATAATCTTGGCAGGGGTTCAGATACGCAGTATTTT

J gene: TRBJ2-1
D gene: TRBD2
V gene: TRBV6-1
CDR3 protein: CASSAQGTSGDNEQFF
CDR3 DNA: TGTGCCAGCAGTGCACAGGGGACTAGCGGTGACAATGAGCAGTTCTTC

J gene: TRBJ2-5
D gene: TRBD2
V gene: TRBV11-2
CDR3 protein: CASSLRLASRQETQYF
CDR3 DNA: TGTGCCAGCAGCTTGAGACTAGCCAGTCGCCAAGAGACCCAGTACTTC

J gene: TRBJ2-1
D gene: TRBD2
V gene: TRBV6-5
CDR3 protein: CASSQEGLAANEQFF
CDR3 DNA: TGTGCCAGCAGTCAAGAGGGACTAGCGGCCAATGAGCAGTTCTTC

J gene: TRBJ2-1
D gene: -
V gene: TRBV5-1
CDR3 protein: CASSFMAGANNEQFF
CDR3 DNA: TGCGCCAGCAGCTTCATGGCAGGGGCCAACAATGAGCAGTTCTTC

J gene: TRBJ2-5
D gene: TRBD2
V gene: TRBV19
CDR3 protein: CASSAPRLAGEETQYF
CDR3 DNA: TGTGCCAGTAGCGCCCCGCGACTAGCGGGGGAAGAGACCCAGTACTTC

J gene: TRBJ2-7
D gene: -
V gene: TRBV18
CDR3 protein: CASSPSSYLYEQYF
CDR3 DNA: TGTGCCAGCTCCCCCAGTTCGTACCTCTACGAGCAGTACTTC

J gene: TRBJ2-3
D gene: -
V gene: TRBV5-1
CDR3 protein: CASRSHGVSDTQYF
CDR3 DNA: TGCGCCAGCAGATCCCACGGGGTCTCAGATACGCAGTATTTT

J gene: TRBJ2-5
D gene: TRBD2
V gene: TRBV5-1
CDR3 protein: CASSTSAQETQYF
CDR3 DNA: TGCGCCAGCAGCACTAGCGCGCAAGAGACCCAGTACTTC

J gene: TRBJ2-1
D gene: TRBD2
V gene: TRBV6-6
CDR3 protein: CASSYALAGGPNEQFF
CDR3 DNA: TGTGCCAGCAGTTACGCATTAGCGGGGGGGCCCAATGAGCAGTTCTTC

J gene: TRBJ2-3
D gene: -
V gene: TRBV9
CDR3 protein: CASSVGAGSTDTQYF
CDR3 DNA: TGTGCCAGCAGCGTAGGCGCGGGATCCACAGATACGCAGTATTTT

J gene: TRBJ2-7
D gene: TRBD1
V gene: TRBV19
CDR3 protein: CASSTGQGGSYEQYF
CDR3 DNA: TGTGCCAGTAGTACGGGACAGGGGGGCTCCTACGAGCAGTACTTC

J gene: TRBJ2-7
D gene: -
V gene: TRBV19
CDR3 protein: CAIPTKTYEQYF
CDR3 DNA: TGTGCCATCCCGACTAAGACCTACGAGCAGTACTTC

J gene: TRBJ1-4
D gene: -
V gene: TRBV15
CDR3 protein: CATSRAPGITNEKLFF
CDR3 DNA: TGTGCCACCAGCAGGGCCCCCGGGATAACTAATGAAAAACTGTTTTTT

J gene: TRBJ2-7
D gene: TRBD1
V gene: TRBV2
CDR3 protein: CASSADRGYEQYF
CDR3 DNA: TGTGCCAGCAGTGCCGACAGGGGCTACGAGCAGTACTTC

J gene: TRBJ2-3
D gene: -
V gene: TRBV13
CDR3 protein: CASSPDLAEPPTDTQYF
CDR3 DNA: TGTGCCAGCAGCCCCGATTTAGCGGAGCCACCAACAGATACGCAGTATTTT

J gene: TRBJ1-2
D gene: -
V gene: TRBV5-6
CDR3 protein: CASSSGTVGYTF
CDR3 DNA: TGTGCCAGCAGCTCCGGGACTGTCGGCTACACCTTC

J gene: TRBJ2-1
D gene: -
V gene: TRBV6-5
CDR3 protein: CASSSSSVYNEQFF
CDR3 DNA: TGTGCCAGCTCCTCTAGCTCGGTTTACAATGAGCAGTTCTTC

J gene: TRBJ1-2
D gene: -
V gene: TRBV5-1
CDR3 protein: CASSPPVANYGYTF
CDR3 DNA: TGCGCCAGCAGCCCCCCGGTGGCTAACTATGGCTACACCTTC

J gene: TRBJ2-6
D gene: -
V gene: TRBV19
CDR3 protein: CASSISRVASGANVLTF
CDR3 DNA: TGTGCCAGTAGTATTTCCAGGGTGGCCTCTGGGGCCAACGTCCTGACTTTC

J gene: TRBJ2-7
D gene: TRBD2
V gene: TRBV18
CDR3 protein: CASSPKLAGVHEQYF
CDR3 DNA: TGTGCCAGCTCACCAAAGCTAGCGGGGGTCCACGAGCAGTACTTC

J gene: TRBJ2-7
D gene: TRBD2
V gene: TRBV5-1
CDR3 protein: CASSWTSGVVAYEQYF
CDR3 DNA: TGCGCCAGCAGTTGGACTAGCGGGGTAGTCGCCTACGAGCAGTACTTC

J gene: TRBJ1-1
D gene: -
V gene: TRBV9
CDR3 protein: CATPGLLMNTEAFF
CDR3 DNA: TGTGCCACCCCAGGACTATTAATGAACACTGAAGCTTTCTTT

J gene: TRBJ2-7
D gene: TRBD1
V gene: TRBV18
CDR3 protein: CASSPGTGVLEQYF
CDR3 DNA: TGTGCCAGCTCACCAGGGACAGGGGTACTCGAGCAGTACTTC

J gene: TRBJ2-7
D gene: -
V gene: TRBV10-3
CDR3 protein: CAISEWREEQYF
CDR3 DNA: TGTGCCATCAGTGAGTGGAGGGAAGAGCAGTACTTC

J gene: TRBJ2-7
D gene: TRBD2
V gene: TRBV10-1
CDR3 protein: CASLRGLVCYEQYF
CDR3 DNA: TGCGCCAGCCTGAGGGGACTAGTTTGCTACGAGCAGTACTTC

J gene: TRBJ1-2
D gene: TRBD1
V gene: TRBV18
CDR3 protein: CASSPDFRDRAGYTF
CDR3 DNA: TGTGCCAGCTCACCTGACTTCCGGGACAGGGCCGGCTACACCTTC

J gene: TRBJ2-2
D gene: TRBD1
V gene: TRBV25-1
CDR3 protein: CASSKMGQGNTGELFF
CDR3 DNA: TGTGCCAGCAGTAAAATGGGACAGGGGAACACCGGGGAGCTGTTTTTT

J gene: TRBJ1-2
D gene: TRBD1
V gene: TRBV7-6
CDR3 protein: CASSLAKRQGPNYGYTF
CDR3 DNA: TGTGCCAGCAGCCTTGCTAAAAGACAGGGACCTAACTATGGCTACACCTTC

J gene: TRBJ2-3
D gene: TRBD1
V gene: TRBV7-9
CDR3 protein: CASSLGQGASTDTQYF
CDR3 DNA: TGTGCCAGCAGCTTAGGTCAGGGGGCAAGCACAGATACGCAGTATTTT

J gene: TRBJ2-5
D gene: -
V gene: TRBV2
CDR3 protein: CASNGQWQETQYF
CDR3 DNA: TGTGCCAGCAATGGACAGTGGCAAGAGACCCAGTACTTC

J gene: TRBJ1-6
D gene: TRBD1
V gene: TRBV4-3
CDR3 protein: CASSQKGDSYNSPLHF
CDR3 DNA: TGCGCCAGCAGCCAAAAAGGGGACAGTTATAATTCACCCCTCCACTTT

J gene: TRBJ1-2
D gene: -
V gene: TRBV5-8
CDR3 protein: CASSPSLTSNYGYTF
CDR3 DNA: TGTGCCAGCAGCCCAAGCCTCACCTCCAACTATGGCTACACCTTC

J gene: TRBJ1-2
D gene: TRBD1
V gene: TRBV18
CDR3 protein: CASSPITGGTQNYGYTF
CDR3 DNA: TGTGCCAGCTCACCTATTACAGGGGGCACTCAGAACTATGGCTACACCTTC

J gene: TRBJ2-1
D gene: TRBD2
V gene: TRBV7-2
CDR3 protein: CASNLQRGGNEQFF
CDR3 DNA: TGTGCCAGCAATCTCCAGCGGGGGGGGAATGAGCAGTTCTTC

J gene: TRBJ1-1
D gene: -
V gene: TRBV19
CDR3 protein: CASSARGEPLNTEAFF
CDR3 DNA: TGTGCCAGTAGTGCCCGGGGTGAACCGCTGAACACTGAAGCTTTCTTT

J gene: TRBJ2-2
D gene: -
V gene: TRBV14
CDR3 protein: CASSQDPGSTGELFF
CDR3 DNA: TGTGCCAGCAGCCAAGATCCTGGGAGCACCGGGGAGCTGTTTTTT

J gene: TRBJ2-7
D gene: TRBD2
V gene: TRBV5-1
CDR3 protein: CASSLGLAGGLYEQYF
CDR3 DNA: TGCGCCAGCAGCTTAGGACTAGCGGGGGGCCTCTACGAGCAGTACTTC

J gene: TRBJ2-1
D gene: TRBD2
V gene: TRBV25-1
CDR3 protein: CASAGTSGSWEYNEQFF
CDR3 DNA: TGTGCCAGCGCCGGGACTAGCGGGTCTTGGGAGTACAATGAGCAGTTCTTC

J gene: TRBJ2-2
D gene: TRBD1
V gene: TRBV4-2
CDR3 protein: CASSQDTYRGSTGELFF
CDR3 DNA: TGTGCCAGCAGCCAAGATACATACAGGGGATCTACCGGGGAGCTGTTTTTT

J gene: TRBJ1-2
D gene: -
V gene: TRBV7-9
CDR3 protein: CASSRRDSGYTF
CDR3 DNA: TGTGCCAGCAGCCGCAGGGATTCGGGCTACACCTTC